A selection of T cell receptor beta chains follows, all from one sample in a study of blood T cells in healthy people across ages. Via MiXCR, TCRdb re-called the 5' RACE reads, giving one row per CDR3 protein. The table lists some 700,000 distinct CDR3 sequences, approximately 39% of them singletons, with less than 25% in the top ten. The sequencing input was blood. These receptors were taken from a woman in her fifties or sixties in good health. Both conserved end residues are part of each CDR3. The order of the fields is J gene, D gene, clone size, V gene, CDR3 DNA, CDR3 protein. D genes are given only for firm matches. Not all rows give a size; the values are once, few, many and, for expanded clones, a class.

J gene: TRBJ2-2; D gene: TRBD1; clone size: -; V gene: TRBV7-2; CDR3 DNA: TGTGCCAGCAGAGCTACAGGGGGCTTGGCCGGGGAGCTGTTTTTT; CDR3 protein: CASRATGGLAGELFF
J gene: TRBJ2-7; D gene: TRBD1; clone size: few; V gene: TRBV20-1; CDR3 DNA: TGCAGTGCTAGAGAGGACAGGGGACCCTACGAGCAGTACTTC; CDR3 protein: CSAREDRGPYEQYF
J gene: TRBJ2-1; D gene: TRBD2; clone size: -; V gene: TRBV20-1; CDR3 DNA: TGCAGTGCTAGGTTGGCTAGCGGAGGGAATGAGCAGTTCTTC; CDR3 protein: CSARLASGGNEQFF
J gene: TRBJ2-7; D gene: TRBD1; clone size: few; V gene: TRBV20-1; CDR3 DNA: TGCAGTGCTAGAGCCGTTGGACAGGGCGCCGAGCAGTACTTC; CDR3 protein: CSARAVGQGAEQYF
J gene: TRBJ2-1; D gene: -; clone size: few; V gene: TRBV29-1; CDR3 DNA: TGCAGCGCCGGTTCCGAGCAGTTCTTC; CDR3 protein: CSAGSEQFF
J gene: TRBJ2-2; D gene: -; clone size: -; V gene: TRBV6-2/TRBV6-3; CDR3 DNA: TGTGCCAGCAGTTACTCGAACGGGTGGATGTTTTTT; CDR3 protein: CASSYSNGWMFF
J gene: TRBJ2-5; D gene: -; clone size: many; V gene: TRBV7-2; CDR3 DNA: TGTGCCAGCAGCTTAGCAACCGCCGCCGTGCAAGAGACCCAGTACTTC; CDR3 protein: CASSLATAAVQETQYF
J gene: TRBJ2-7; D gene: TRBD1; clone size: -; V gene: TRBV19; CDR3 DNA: TGTGCCAGTATTGGGACAGGGGGCTCCTACGAGCAGTACTTC; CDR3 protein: CASIGTGGSYEQYF
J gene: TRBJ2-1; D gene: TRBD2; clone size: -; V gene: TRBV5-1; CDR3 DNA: TGCGCCAGCAGCCCACGGACTAGCGGGGGAAAAGAGCAGTTCTTC; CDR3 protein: CASSPRTSGGKEQFF
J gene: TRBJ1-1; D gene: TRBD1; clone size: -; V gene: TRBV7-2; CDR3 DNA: TGTGCCAGCAGCCCAGGACAGGGGGAGGGCACTGAAGCTTTCTTT; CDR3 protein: CASSPGQGEGTEAFF
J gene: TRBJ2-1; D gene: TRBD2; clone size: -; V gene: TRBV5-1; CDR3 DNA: TGCGCCAGCAGGAGCGCCGGGACTAGCGGGACGGCTTACAATGAGCAGTTCTTC; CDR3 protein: CASRSAGTSGTAYNEQFF
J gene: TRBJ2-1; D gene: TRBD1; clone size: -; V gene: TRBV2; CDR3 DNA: TGTGCCAGCAGTCAGGGACAGTCCAATGAGCAGTTCTTC; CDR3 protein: CASSQGQSNEQFF
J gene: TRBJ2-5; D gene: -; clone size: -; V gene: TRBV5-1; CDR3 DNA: TGCGCCAGCAGCGCCCGAATTGACAACTTCGGGGAGACCCAGTACTTC; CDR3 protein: CASSARIDNFGETQYF
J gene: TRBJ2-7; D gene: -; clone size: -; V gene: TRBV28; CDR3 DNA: TGTGCCAGCAGTTTATCCGCAGGGCTTAGCTACGAGCAGTACTTC; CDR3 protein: CASSLSAGLSYEQYF
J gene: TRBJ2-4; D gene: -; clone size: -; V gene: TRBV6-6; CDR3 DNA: TGTGCCAGTGGGTGGGACGAAAACATTCAGTACTTC; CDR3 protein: CASGWDENIQYF
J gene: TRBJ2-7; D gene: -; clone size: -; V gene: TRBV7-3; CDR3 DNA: TGTGCCAGCAGCTTAACGGTACTCGACGGGCAGTACTTC; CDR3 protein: CASSLTVLDGQYF
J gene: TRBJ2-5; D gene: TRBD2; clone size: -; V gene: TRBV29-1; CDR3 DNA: TGCGGCGGGGGGCCCGAGAAGACCCAGTACTTC; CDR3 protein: CGGGPEKTQYF
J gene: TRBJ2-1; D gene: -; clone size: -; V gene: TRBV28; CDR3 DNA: TGTGCCAGCATTGGGGCATTTGAGCAGTTCTTC; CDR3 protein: CASIGAFEQFF
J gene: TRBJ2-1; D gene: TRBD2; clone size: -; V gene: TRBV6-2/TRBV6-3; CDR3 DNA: TGTGCCAGCAGTTACGCGGGAGGGCCGAGTGAGCAGTTCTTC; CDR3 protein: CASSYAGGPSEQFF
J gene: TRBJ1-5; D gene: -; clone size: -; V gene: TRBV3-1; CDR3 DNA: TGTGCCAGCAGCCAAGATGGCTCAGGGCTTCAGCCCCAGCATTTT; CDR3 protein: CASSQDGSGLQPQHF
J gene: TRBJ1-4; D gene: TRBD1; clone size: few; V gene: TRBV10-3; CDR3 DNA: TGTGCCATTAGACAGGGGGCGGCTAATGAAAAACTGTTTTTT; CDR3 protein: CAIRQGAANEKLFF
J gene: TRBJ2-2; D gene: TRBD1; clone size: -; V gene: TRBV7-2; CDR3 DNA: TGTGCCAGCAGCTTAGCTCGGGGACAGACTACGAACACCGGGGAGCTGTTTTTT; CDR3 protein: CASSLARGQTTNTGELFF
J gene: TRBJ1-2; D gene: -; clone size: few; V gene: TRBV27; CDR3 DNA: TGTGCCAGCAGTCCATACACAGGGATGGCCTATGGCTACACCTTC; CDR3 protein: CASSPYTGMAYGYTF
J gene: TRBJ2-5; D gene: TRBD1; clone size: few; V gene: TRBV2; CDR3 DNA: TGTGCCAGCAGTGAGCTGACAGGGGGCGGTGAGACCCAGTACTTC; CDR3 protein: CASSELTGGGETQYF
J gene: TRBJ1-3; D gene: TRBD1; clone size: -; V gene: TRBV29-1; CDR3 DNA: TGCAGCGTTGAAGTGGCATACAGGGGAGCTGGAAACACCATATATTTT; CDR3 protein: CSVEVAYRGAGNTIYF
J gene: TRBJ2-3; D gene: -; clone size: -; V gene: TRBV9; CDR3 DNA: TGTGCCAGCAGCGTATGGGGACAGACGGGACTGACATCAGATACGCAGTATTTT; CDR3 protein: CASSVWGQTGLTSDTQYF
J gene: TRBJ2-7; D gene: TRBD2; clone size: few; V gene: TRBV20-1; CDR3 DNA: TGCAGTGCTAAGAAAGGTGCAGCGGGAGGATCCTACGAGCAGTACTTC; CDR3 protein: CSAKKGAAGGSYEQYF
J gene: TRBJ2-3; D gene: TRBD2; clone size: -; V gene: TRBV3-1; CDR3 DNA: TGTGCCAGCAGCCTTTCCGGGACTAGGTATACAGATACGCAGTATTTT; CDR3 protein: CASSLSGTRYTDTQYF